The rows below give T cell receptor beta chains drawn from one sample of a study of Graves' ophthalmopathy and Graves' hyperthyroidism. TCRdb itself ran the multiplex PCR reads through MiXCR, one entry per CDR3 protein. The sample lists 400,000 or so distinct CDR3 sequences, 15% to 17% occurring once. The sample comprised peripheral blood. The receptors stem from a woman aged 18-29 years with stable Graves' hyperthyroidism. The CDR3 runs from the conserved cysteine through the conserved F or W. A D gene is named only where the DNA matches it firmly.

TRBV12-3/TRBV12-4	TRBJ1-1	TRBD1	CASASPTGFTEAFF
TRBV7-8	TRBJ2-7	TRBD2	CASSPTRAGAYEQYF
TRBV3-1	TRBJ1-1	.	CASSPTVPGNTEAFF
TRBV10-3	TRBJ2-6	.	CATDKAGANVLTF
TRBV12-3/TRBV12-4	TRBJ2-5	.	CASTKGGQGEKETQYF
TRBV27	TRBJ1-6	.	CASSFWTDNSPLHF
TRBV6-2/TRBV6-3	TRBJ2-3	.	CASSYSNIPTDTQYF
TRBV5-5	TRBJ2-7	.	CASSLAGVRYSYEQYF
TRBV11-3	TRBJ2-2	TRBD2	CASSLRLANTGELFF
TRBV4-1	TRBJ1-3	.	CASSDAGAVDTIYF
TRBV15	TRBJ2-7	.	CATSRERQGGSYEQYF
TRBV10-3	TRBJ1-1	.	CAISETQGNTEAFF
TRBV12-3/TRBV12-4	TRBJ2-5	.	CASSRHGETQYF
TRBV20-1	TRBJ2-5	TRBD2	CSVDPMTSGQETQYF
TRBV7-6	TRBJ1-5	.	CASSLGGASYQPQHF
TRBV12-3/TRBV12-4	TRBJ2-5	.	CASSRNWETQYF
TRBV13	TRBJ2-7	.	CASSLEGSEQYF